This T cell receptor (beta chain) was identified during a study of shared clonotypes between healthy human individuals. Whole-study findings and limits: Some naive CD4 clonotypes, 4.5% to 5.5%, turned up in common across a handful of donors. All-four-donor shared clonotypes had higher generation probabilities than non-shared clonotypes did.

CD45RO-negative cells were positively selected for CCR7, leaving out terminally differentiated effector memory CD45RA+ cells. CDR1 SGHVS and CDR2 FQNEAQ come from the germline V gene. The CDR3 is 14 residues long. The germline V and J ends were trimmed by 1 base and 4 bases, with 7 bases remaining between them. On this clone itself: Its antigen is still unknown.

Generated by immunoSEQ multiplex PCR, the TCRdb table keeps only in-frame clones and is missing some. The profile covers about 2.1 million clones, with just over 90% appearing a single time and 1.5% to 2% taken by the ten largest. This sequence joins TRBV7-8 and TRBJ1-4, with D unclear. This receptor was taken from a man aged 18 to 35 in good health. Some clones in this sample may be carry-over from other donors' samples. The sequencing sample was made of naive CD8+ T cells from PBMCs. The CDR3 region has the DNA TGTGCCAGCAGCTTAGACCACTATAATGAAAAACTGTTTTTT. It codes for CASSLDHYNEKLFF.